The source of this TCR beta chain is a study of chemoradiotherapy in HPV16-positive cancers. Overall study findings and caveats: Non-HPV-specific T cells did not expand in tumors during treatment, whereas candidate HPV-specific clones and E7-related motifs did. For HPV16-positive patients, expanding HPV-responsive T cells associated with longer recurrence-free survival.

This CDR3 region has 13 residues. Germline loops: CDR1 ENHRY, CDR2 SYGVKD. J lost 6 bases, V lost 4 bases, and 5 bases had no gene match. This clone was counted between two and nine times. Its antigen is unidentified. Generated by immunoSEQ multiplex PCR, the TCRdb table keeps only in-frame clones and is missing some. The top ten hold over 0.95% of the sample, which has approximately 12,000 clones, about four fifths seen once. The sample was gathered from a patient who underwent chemoradiotherapy. This receptor was taken from a human donor with HPV-associated anogenital cancer. The chain combines TRBV10-3 with TRBJ1-1; 7 positions agree with TRBD1. CDR3 loop: CAISADRAPEAFF. CDR3 DNA: TGTGCCATCAGTGCTGACAGGGCCCCTGAAGCTTTCTTT.